This T cell receptor (beta chain) was sequenced during a study of blood T cell repertoires in COVID-19. Sequenced by immunoSEQ multiplex PCR; TCRdb stores in-frame clones only, minus some. This table has hundreds of thousands of clones, roughly 88% appearing once. The germline V gene encodes CDR1 LGHNA and CDR2 YSLEER. Germline trimming cut 3 bases from V and 5 bases from J; bases unmatched to any gene: 7. The CDR3 consists of 16 residues. Input material: peripheral blood. The clonotype was recovered from a woman between 50 and 59 years old with active or convalescent COVID-19. The chain links TRBV4-3 to TRBJ1-4, with 9 nucleotides matching TRBD1. The CDR3 loop is CASSQGTGRGNEKLFF. The CDR3 DNA follows: TGCGCCAGCAGCCAGGGGACAGGGAGGGGCAATGAAAAACTGTTTTTT.